Listed here are 15 T cell receptor beta chains from one sample, sequenced in a study of CD8 T cells in ankylosing spondylitis. Study-wide results and caveats: For ankylosing spondylitis blood, a TCR beta motif of seven to nine highly homologous variants appeared characteristic.

The antigens for these receptors are not known. Using its own MiXCR run on the 5' RACE reads, TCRdb lists one record per CDR3 protein. This sample has almost 400,000 distinct CDR3 sequences, with about 20% found just once. What was sequenced was blood, either unsorted or a sorted T cell fraction (not recorded which). The source of these receptors is a male donor with ankylosing spondylitis.

This clonotype has at least ten counts. The chain couples TRBV5-1 to TRBJ1-1, with unresolved D. Germline V gives CDR1 SGHRS, CDR2 YFSETQ. Trimming left V 1 base short and J 5 bases short, with 12 bases between. The CDR3 spans 14 residues. The CDR3 protein is CASSLNQAGTEAFF. DNA of the CDR3: TGCGCCAGCAGCTTGAACCAGGCGGGTACTGAAGCTTTCTTT.

The chain has TRBV7-2 and TRBJ2-2, with D possibly called TRBD1 or TRBD2 (5 bases each). V gave up 1 base and J gave up 1 base, with 10 bases separating them. The CDR3 has 16 residues. Germline CDR1 SGHTA, CDR2 FQGNSA. The CDR3 bases are TGTGCCAGCAGCTTAGACTGGGGACGGAACACCGGGGAGCTGTTTTTT. Translating it yields CASSLDWGRNTGELFF. The variable domain in full, completed from reference TRBV7-2 and TRBJ2-2, reads GAGVSQSPSNKVTEKGKDVELRCDPISGHTALYWYRQSLGQGLEFLIYFQGNSAPDKSGLPSDRFSAERTGGSVSTLTIQRTQQEDSAVYLCASSLDWGRNTGELFFGEGSRLTVL.

The chain is built from TRBV12-3 or TRBV12-4 and TRBJ1-6; D remains ambiguous. The CDR3 length is 12 residues. V gave up 2 bases and J gave up 9 bases, with 5 bases separating them. In DNA form, the CDR3 reads TGTGCCAGCAGTTTAATTGCTTCACCCCTCCACTTT. Translated: CASSLIASPLHF.

This clonotype appeared a few times. The chain recombines TRBV9 with TRBJ2-1; 11 bases match TRBD2. The V and J ends lost 0 bases and 5 bases, in that order; junction bases with no gene match: 7. This CDR3 is 17 amino acids long. The germline V gene encodes CDR1 SGDLS and CDR2 YYNGEE. CDR3 DNA sequence: TGTGCCAGCAGCGTAGCTACGGGGGGACTAGCGGACAATGAGCAGTTCTTC. Translation gives CASSVATGGLADNEQFF.

In its sample, this clonotype was seen a few times. The genes are TRBV3-1 and TRBJ2-1; 13 bases are a match to TRBD2. Germline CDR1 and CDR2: LGHDT and YNNKEL (reference sequence). The CDR3 length is 15 residues. Unmatched junction bases numbered 5, after V lost 5 bases and J lost 7 bases. CDR3 nucleotides: TGTGCCAGCAGCATCGGGACTAGCGGGGTTAATGAGCAGTTCTTC. Its protein is CASSIGTSGVNEQFF.

This clonotype was detected only a few times. The CDR3 sequence: CATSDSGAGGSTDTQYF. The CDR3 DNA sequence: TGTGCCACCAGTGATTCTGGAGCGGGAGGAAGCACAGATACGCAGTATTTT. The V gene is TRBV24-1, the J gene TRBJ2-3; TRBD2 aligns across 9 bases. From germline, CDR1 is KGHDR and CDR2 SFDVKD. V trimming: 2 bases; J trimming: 0 bases; junction bases outside the gene matches: 5. The CDR3 is 17 amino acids.

V and J are TRBV19 and TRBJ2-5; the D gene could be TRBD1 or TRBD2 (5 bases each). Trimming took off 6 bases at V and 3 bases at J, with 20 bases between the two ends. Germline V gene lookup returns CDR1 LNHDA and CDR2 SQIVND (reference sequence). There are 16 residues in the CDR3. CDR3 amino acids: CASSAGVSWGKETQYF. The CDR3 DNA reads TGTGCCAGTAGCGCCGGGGTCTCGTGGGGCAAAGAGACCCAGTACTTC.

A few counts support this clonotype. J is TRBJ2-3 and V is TRBV4-3, with TRBD2 matching 14 bases. Trimming at V came to 0 bases and at J to 11 bases, leaving 7 bases not matched to a gene. The CDR3 has 16 residues. CDR1 LGHNA and CDR2 YSLEER come from the germline V gene. CDR3 sequence reads: CASSQDLGTSGSKQYF. The CDR3 coding sequence is TGCGCCAGCAGCCAAGATCTCGGGACTAGCGGGAGTAAGCAGTATTTT.

The chain links TRBV9 to TRBJ2-7; 15 bases are shared with TRBD2. Germline V lookup: CDR1 SGDLS, CDR2 YYNGEE. The CDR3 is 17 residues long. The trim removed 4 bases at V and 6 bases at J, leaving 11 bases unmatched. This chain's CDR3 is CASSRGLAGGPPSEQYF. In nucleotides, the CDR3 is TGTGCCAGCAGCCGGGGACTAGCGGGAGGCCCCCCTAGCGAGCAGTACTTC.

The V gene is TRBV6-6, the J gene TRBJ2-7; no clear D. V lost 5 bases and J lost 1, with 9 bases in between. The CDR3 loop spans 13 amino acids. CDR1 and CDR2 from the germline V gene are MNHNY and SVGAGI (reference sequence). CDR3 sequence reads: CASSPWRSYEQYF. CDR3 nucleotide sequence: TGTGCCAGCAGTCCCTGGCGGTCCTACGAGCAGTACTTC.

V and J are TRBV6-5 and TRBJ2-2, with 12 positions matching TRBD1. With 2 bases clipped from V and 7 bases from J, the junction kept 5 bases outside the gene matches. Germline assignment: CDR1 MNHEY and CDR2 SVGAGI. The CDR3 loop spans 16 amino acids. CDR3 bases: TGTGCCAGCAGTTACACGGGACAGGGGGCGAACGGGGAGCTGTTTTTT. This translates into CASSYTGQGANGELFF.

The rearrangement joins TRBV28 to TRBJ2-1, with TRBD1 as a possible D gene (5 bases). V was clipped by 6 bases and J by 12 bases, with 15 bases between them. Per germline, CDR1 MDHEN and CDR2 SYDVKM. The CDR3 consists of 12 residues. The CDR3: CASSARRQRQFF. CDR3 in DNA: TGTGCCAGCAGCGCACGTCGACAGCGGCAGTTCTTC.

This clonotype was counted ten times or more. The chain combines TRBV29-1 with TRBJ1-1, with unresolved D. The CDR3 is 11 residues long. The germline CDR1 and CDR2 sequences are SQVTM and ANQGSEA. V shed 2 bases and J shed 11 bases, with 12 bases lying between them. CDR3 DNA: TGCAGCGTTGAACGGGCACGGCAGGCTTTCTTT. Translation: CSVERARQAFF.

The genes are TRBV15 and TRBJ2-1; no firm D call. This CDR3 has 15 residues. V lost 1 base, J lost 9 bases, and 16 bases lay in between. CDR1 LNHNV and CDR2 YYDKDF come from the germline V gene (reference sequence). The CDR3 sequence: CATSRATLLEGEQFF. The CDR3 nucleotides are TGTGCCACCAGCAGAGCAACCCTCCTGGAAGGTGAGCAGTTCTTC.

This clonotype occurred a few times. In DNA form, the CDR3 reads TGTGCCAGCAGCGCCCAGGGGGCCGCTGAAAAACTGTTTTTT. This translates into CASSAQGAAEKLFF. This chain joins TRBV11-3 and TRBJ1-4; 8 bases line up with TRBD1. After removal of 5 bases from V and 7 bases from J, the junction contained 6 bases not matched to a gene. CDR3 size: 14 residues. The germline V gene has CDR1 SGHNT and CDR2 YENEEA.